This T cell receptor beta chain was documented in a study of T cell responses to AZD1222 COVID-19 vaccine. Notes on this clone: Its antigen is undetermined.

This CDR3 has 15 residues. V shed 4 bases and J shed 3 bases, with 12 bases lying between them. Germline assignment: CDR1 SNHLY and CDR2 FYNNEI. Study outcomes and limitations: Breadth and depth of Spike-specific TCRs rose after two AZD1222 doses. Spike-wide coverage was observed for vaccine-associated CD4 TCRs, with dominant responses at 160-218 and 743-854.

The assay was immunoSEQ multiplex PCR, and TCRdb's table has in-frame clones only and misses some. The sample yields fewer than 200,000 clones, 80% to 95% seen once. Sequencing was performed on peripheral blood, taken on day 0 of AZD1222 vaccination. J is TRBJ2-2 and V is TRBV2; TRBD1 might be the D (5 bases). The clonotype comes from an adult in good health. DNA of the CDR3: TGTGCCAGCAGTGGGAAGGGGCCTTACACCGGGGAGCTGTTTTTT. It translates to CASSGKGPYTGELFF.